The rows below give T cell receptor beta chains drawn from one sample of a study of blood T cell repertoires in COVID-19. The assay was immunoSEQ multiplex PCR, and TCRdb's table has in-frame clones only and misses some. The sample shows roughly 70,000 clones, approximately 86% of them seen only once. Sequencing was done on a sample of peripheral blood. These TCRs come from a man in his 70s with active COVID-19. CDR3s include the opening cysteine and the closing phenylalanine or tryptophan. The D gene is left open where the match is weak. Expanded clones are given a class, and other clones once, few, many or no size at all.

v_gene	j_gene	abundance	d_gene	CDR3aa	CDR3nt
TRBV7-3	TRBJ2-1	once	TRBD2	CASSPTDRRQGTSGYNEQFF	TGTGCCAGCAGCCCAACGGACAGGCGGCAAGGGACTAGCGGCTACAATGAGCAGTTCTTC
TRBV2	TRBJ1-4	once	-	CASSDPRQARATNEKLFF	TGTGCCAGCAGTGACCCTAGACAGGCCCGTGCAACTAATGAAAAACTGTTTTTT
TRBV6-5	TRBJ1-1	-	-	CASSTPGNTEAFF	TGTGCCAGCAGTACCCCGGGGAACACTGAAGCTTTCTTT
TRBV19	TRBJ2-7	once	TRBD2	CASSRGGPDYEQYF	TGTGCCAGTAGTAGGGGGGGACCGGACTACGAGCAGTACTTC
TRBV9	TRBJ2-3	-	TRBD2	CASSGLGQGAASGRGTQYF	TGTGCCAGCAGCGGGCTGGGACAGGGCGCGGCTAGCGGGAGGGGTACGCAGTATTTT
TRBV9	TRBJ2-1	-	TRBD2	CASSGLAGAYNEQFF	TGTGCCAGCAGCGGGCTAGCGGGAGCCTACAATGAGCAGTTCTTC
TRBV3-1/TRBV3-2	TRBJ1-1	-	TRBD1	CASSQDGQGGRTEAFF	TGTGCCAGCAGCCAAGACGGACAGGGTGGCCGGACTGAAGCTTTCTTT
TRBV28	TRBJ2-6	-	TRBD2	CASSLNWREGRGANVLTF	TGTGCCAGCAGTTTAAATTGGCGGGAGGGCCGTGGGGCCAACGTCCTGACTTTC
TRBV7-9	TRBJ2-7	-	TRBD1	CASSMTGAYEQYF	TGTGCCAGCAGCATGACAGGGGCCTACGAGCAGTACTTC
TRBV30	TRBJ1-5	-	TRBD1	CAWGQGDYQPQHF	TGTGCCTGGGGACAGGGGGACTATCAGCCCCAGCATTTT
TRBV19	TRBJ2-3	-	TRBD1	CASSTDRGADTQYF	TGTGCCAGTAGTACCGACAGGGGGGCAGATACGCAGTATTTT
TRBV9	TRBJ2-7	-	TRBD2	CASSAAGVPYEQYF	TGTGCCAGCAGCGCAGCGGGAGTCCCCTACGAGCAGTACTTC
TRBV15	TRBJ1-2	-	-	CATSRDRLGGYTF	TGTGCCACCAGCAGAGACAGGTTGGGCGGCTACACCTTC